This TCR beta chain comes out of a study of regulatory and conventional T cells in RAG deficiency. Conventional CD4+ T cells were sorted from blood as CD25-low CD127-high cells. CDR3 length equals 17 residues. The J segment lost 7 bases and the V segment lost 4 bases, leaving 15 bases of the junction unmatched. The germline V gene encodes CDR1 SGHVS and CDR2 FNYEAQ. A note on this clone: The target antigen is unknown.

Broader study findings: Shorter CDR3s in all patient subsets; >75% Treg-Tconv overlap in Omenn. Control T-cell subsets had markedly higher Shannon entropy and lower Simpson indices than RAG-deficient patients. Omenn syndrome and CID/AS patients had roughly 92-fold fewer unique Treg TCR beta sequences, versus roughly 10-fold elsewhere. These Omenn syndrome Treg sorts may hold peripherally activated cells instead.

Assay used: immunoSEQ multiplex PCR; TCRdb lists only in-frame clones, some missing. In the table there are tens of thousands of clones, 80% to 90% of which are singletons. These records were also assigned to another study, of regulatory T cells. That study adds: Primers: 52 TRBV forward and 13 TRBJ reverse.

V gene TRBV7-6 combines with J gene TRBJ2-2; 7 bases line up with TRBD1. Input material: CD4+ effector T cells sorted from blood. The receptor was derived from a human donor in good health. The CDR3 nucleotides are TGTGCCAGCAGCTCTGATAGGGGGCCCAGGTTGGGCGGGGAGCTGTTTTTT. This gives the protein CASSSDRGPRLGGELFF.